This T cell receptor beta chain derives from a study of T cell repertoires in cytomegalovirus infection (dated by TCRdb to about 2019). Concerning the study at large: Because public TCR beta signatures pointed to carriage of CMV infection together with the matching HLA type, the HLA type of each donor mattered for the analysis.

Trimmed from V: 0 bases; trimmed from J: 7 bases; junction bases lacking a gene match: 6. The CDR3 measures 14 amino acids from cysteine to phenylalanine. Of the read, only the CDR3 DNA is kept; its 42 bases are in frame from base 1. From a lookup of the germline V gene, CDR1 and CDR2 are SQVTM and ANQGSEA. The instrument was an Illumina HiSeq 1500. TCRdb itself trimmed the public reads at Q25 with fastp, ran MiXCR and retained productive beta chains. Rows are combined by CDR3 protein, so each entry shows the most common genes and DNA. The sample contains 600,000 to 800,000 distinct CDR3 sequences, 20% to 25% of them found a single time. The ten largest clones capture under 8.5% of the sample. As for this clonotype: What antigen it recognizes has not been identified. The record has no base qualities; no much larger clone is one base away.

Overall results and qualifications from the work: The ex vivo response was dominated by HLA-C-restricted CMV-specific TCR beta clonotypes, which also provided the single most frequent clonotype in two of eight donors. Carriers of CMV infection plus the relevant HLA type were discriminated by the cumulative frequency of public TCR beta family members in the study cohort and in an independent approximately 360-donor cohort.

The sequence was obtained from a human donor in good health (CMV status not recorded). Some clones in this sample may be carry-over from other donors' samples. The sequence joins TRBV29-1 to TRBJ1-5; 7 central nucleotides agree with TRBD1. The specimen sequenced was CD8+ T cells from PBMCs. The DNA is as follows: TGCAGCGTTGAAGATGAGGGGGCAGGCCAGCCCCAGCATTTT. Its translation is CSVEDEGAGQPQHF.